The 18 T cell receptor beta chains listed next were all sequenced from one sample in a study of T cell responses to AZD1222 COVID-19 vaccine. Produced via immunoSEQ multiplex PCR; TCRdb's table is partial and in-frame only. This sample has 95,000 to 110,000 clones, with about 85% found just once. The source material was peripheral blood, sampled 28 days after the second AZD1222 dose. These receptors were taken from an adult who received the AZD1222 COVID-19 vaccine.

This clone was recorded only once. This chain connects TRBV29-1 to TRBJ1-2; 10 nucleotides agree with TRBD1. In germline, CDR1 is SQVTM, CDR2 ANQGSEA. V dropped 6 bases and J dropped 3; count of bases not matched to a gene: 7. CDR3 length: 14 amino acids. The CDR3 sequence is CSVTAGTGDYGYTF. The CDR3 DNA follows: TGCAGCGTGACGGCCGGGACAGGGGACTATGGCTACACCTTC.

The V and J genes are TRBV2 and TRBJ1-1, with D possibly TRBD1 on 5 matching bases. Trimming cost V 6 bases and J 10 bases, with 12 bases left between them. Germline V gene lookup returns CDR1 SNHLY and CDR2 FYNNEI. The CDR3 is 11 residues long. This CDR3 is CASRAGRVAFF. The DNA of the CDR3 is TGTGCCAGCAGAGCGGGACGAGTAGCTTTCTTT.

Of note for this clone: The sample contains more than one DNA sequence encoding this CDR3. The gene calls are TRBV6-5 and TRBJ1-2; tentatively, D is TRBD1 (5 bases). V was clipped by 0 bases and J by 2 bases, with 7 bases between them. Germline CDR1 MNHEY, CDR2 SVGAGI. The length of the CDR3 is 14 residues. CDR3 region: CASSYSGENYGYTF. The DNA of the CDR3 is TGTGCCAGCAGTTACTCGGGGGAGAACTATGGCTACACCTTC.

This clone turned up a few times. This rearrangement joins TRBV19 to TRBJ1-2; 7 bases align to TRBD1. The junction had 1 base not matched to a gene; V was cut back by 1 base and J by 2 bases. The V gene's germline CDR1 is LNHDA and CDR2 SQIVND (reference sequence). The length of the CDR3 is 14 residues. DNA for the CDR3: TGTGCCAGTAGTATAGGGGACAGAAACTATGGCTACACCTTC. This codes for CASSIGDRNYGYTF.

The chain recombines TRBV19 with TRBJ1-3; the match to TRBD1 covers 7 bases. Germline CDR1 is LNHDA and CDR2 is SQIVND (reference sequence). After removal of 6 bases from V and 0 bases from J, the junction contained 5 bases not matched to a gene. The CDR3 runs 15 residues. DNA of the CDR3: TGTGCCAGTAGACGGGACAGATCCTCTGGAAACACCATATATTTT. It yields the protein CASRRDRSSGNTIYF.

The chain couples TRBV3-1 (or the pseudogene TRBV3-2) to TRBJ2-7; D may be TRBD2 (6 bases). Trimming took off 4 bases at V and 4 bases at J, with 14 bases between the two ends. Looked up from germline, CDR1 is LGHDT and CDR2 is YNNKEL (reference sequence). The CDR3 length is 14 residues. CDR3 sequence reads: CASSLSGGAYEQYF. As DNA, the CDR3 is TGTGCCAGCAGCCTCTCGGGCGGGGCTTACGAGCAGTACTTC.

The J gene is TRBJ2-5, the V gene TRBV5-1, with 7 bases identical to TRBD1. The CDR3 spans 14 residues. Losses at the gene ends were 6 bases for V and 5 bases for J; bases not matched to a gene: 10. In germline, CDR1 is SGHRS, CDR2 YFSETQ. CDR3 loop: CASNYRGSAETQYF. Here the CDR3 DNA reads TGCGCCAGCAATTACAGGGGAAGTGCCGAGACCCAGTACTTC.

On this clone: One end of the junction varies from germline; a read error may be responsible. This chain connects TRBV15 to TRBJ1-1; D ambiguous. Per germline, CDR1 LNHNV and CDR2 YYDKDF (reference sequence). This CDR3 contains 13 residues. The CDR3 sequence is CATSGEMGTEAFF. The CDR3 bases are TGTGCCACCAGCGGAGAGATGGGCACTGAAGCTTTCTTT.

The rearrangement links TRBV5-1 to TRBJ2-7; D is unresolved. The CDR3 loop spans 14 amino acids. Trimming shortened V by 4 bases and J by 3 bases, and 14 bases separated the two germline ends. CDR1 and CDR2 from the germline V gene are SGHRS and YFSETQ. The CDR3 protein is CASSLFGQDYEQYF. The CDR3 nucleotides are TGCGCCAGCAGCCTCTTCGGGCAGGACTACGAGCAGTACTTC. The full variable domain, in which reference TRBV5-1 and TRBJ2-7 provide the parts outside the CDR3, is KAGVTQTPRYLIKTRGQQVTLSCSPISGHRSVSWYQQTPGQGLQFLFEYFSETQRNKGNFPGRFSGRQFSNSRSEMNVSTLELGDSALYLCASSLFGQDYEQYFGPGTRLTVT.

J is TRBJ2-7 and V is TRBV4-1; D perhaps matches TRBD1 (5 bases). This CDR3 spans 16 amino acids. V shed 0 bases and J shed 2 bases, with 14 bases lying between them. The germline gives CDR1 MGHRA, CDR2 YSYEKL. CDR3 in amino acids: CASSQEDSQGAYEQYF. DNA for the CDR3: TGCGCCAGCAGCCAAGAGGATTCCCAAGGGGCCTACGAGCAGTACTTC.

This chain links TRBV5-8 with TRBJ2-5; D may match TRBD1 or TRBD2 (7 bases each). The CDR3 length is 14 residues. Per germline, CDR1 SGHTS and CDR2 YDEGEE. The V gene lost 5 bases and the J gene lost 5 bases, with 16 bases spanning the gap. Here the CDR3 DNA reads TGTGCCAGCAGTCCAAGACAGGGAGGGGAGACCCAGTACTTC. It codes for CASSPRQGGETQYF.

The chain joins TRBV11-2 to TRBJ2-5; D gene ambiguous. The V gene's germline CDR1 is SGHAT and CDR2 FQNNGV. The V end lost 1 base, the J end lost 2 bases, and 5 bases lay between the germline ends. The CDR3 has 13 residues. This CDR3 is CASSLGSQETQYF. CDR3 bases: TGTGCCAGCAGCTTAGGGTCTCAAGAGACCCAGTACTTC.

The CDR3 DNA reads as TGCGCCAGCAGTGAGTCCCGGGGCAATCAGCCCCAGCATTTT. It specifies CASSESRGNQPQHF. The J gene is TRBJ1-5, the V gene TRBV10-2; the D is unclear. CDR1 and CDR2 (germline): WSHSY, SAAADI. V was pared by 0 bases and J by 2 bases, with 5 bases between. This CDR3 contains 14 residues.

The genes are TRBV7-8 and TRBJ2-2; 16 bases are shared with TRBD2. Looked up from germline, CDR1 is SGHVS and CDR2 is FQNEAQ. V trimming: 5 bases; J trimming: 3 bases; junction bases outside the gene matches: 9. The CDR3 runs 19 residues. The CDR3 loop is CASSAGTSGGAVDTGELFF. The CDR3 bases are TGTGCCAGCAGCGCCGGGACTAGCGGGGGGGCAGTAGACACCGGGGAGCTGTTTTTT.

CDR3 amino acids: CASSQRGQGNEQYF. Written as DNA, the CDR3 is TGTGCCAGCAGCCAGAGGGGACAGGGCAACGAGCAGTACTTC. J is TRBJ2-7 and V is TRBV3-1 (or the pseudogene TRBV3-2), with TRBD1 matching over 9 bases. This CDR3 has 14 amino acids. CDR1 is LGHDT, CDR2 YNNKEL, per germline (reference sequence). V was pared by 3 bases and J by 5 bases, with 5 bases of the junction left unmatched.

This clone was seen more than once but under ten times. The chain uses TRBV5-1 and TRBJ2-6; D not resolved. The ends were cut back, 0 bases at V and 0 bases at J, with 7 bases in the middle. The CDR3 is made up of 16 amino acids. The V gene's germline CDR1 is SGHRS and CDR2 YFSETQ. The CDR3 loop is CASSLDLDSGANVLTF. The CDR3 coding sequence is TGCGCCAGCAGCTTGGACCTTGACTCTGGGGCCAACGTCCTGACTTTC.

The J gene is TRBJ1-1, the V gene TRBV4-2; D may be TRBD1 (5 bases). Germline V CDR1 and CDR2: LGHNA, YNFKEQ. The CDR3 has 12 amino acids. V was cut by 5 bases and J by 4 bases, with 8 bases left in between. CDR3 nucleotide sequence: TGTGCCAGCAGCTTGAGGGGCACTGAAGCTTTCTTT. Translated: CASSLRGTEAFF.

This sequence joins TRBV19 and TRBJ1-1, with 7 nucleotides matching TRBD1. The trim removed 8 bases at V and 3 bases at J, leaving 12 bases unmatched. Per germline, CDR1 LNHDA and CDR2 SQIVND (reference sequence). CDR3 length: 15 amino acids. In DNA form, the CDR3 reads TGTGCCAGTCTCGATCAGGAGGGGGCGTACACTGAAGCTTTCTTT. Translation gives CASLDQEGAYTEAFF.